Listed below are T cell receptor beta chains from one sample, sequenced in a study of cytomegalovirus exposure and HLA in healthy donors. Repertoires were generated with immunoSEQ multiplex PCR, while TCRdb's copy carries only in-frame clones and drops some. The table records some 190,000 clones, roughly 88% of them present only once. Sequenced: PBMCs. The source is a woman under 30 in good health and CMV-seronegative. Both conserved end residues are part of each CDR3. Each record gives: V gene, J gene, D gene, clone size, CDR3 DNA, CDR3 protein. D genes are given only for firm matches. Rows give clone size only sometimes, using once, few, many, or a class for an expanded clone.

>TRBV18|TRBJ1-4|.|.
TGTGCCAGCTCACCACAGACAGGTGGAGGTGAAAAACTGTTTTTT
CASSPQTGGGEKLFF
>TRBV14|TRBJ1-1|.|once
TGTGCCAGCAGCCGCAGACAGTTGGAGGGTCGTTCTGAAGCTTTCTTT
CASSRRQLEGRSEAFF
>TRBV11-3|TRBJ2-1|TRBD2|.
TGTGCCAGCAGCTTGGAACCGGGACTAAAAAAGTTCTTC
CASSLEPGLKKFF
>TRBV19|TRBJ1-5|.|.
TGTGCCAGTAGCGATGAGGGCTTAAATCAGCCCCAGCATTTT
CASSDEGLNQPQHF
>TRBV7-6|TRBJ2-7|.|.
TGTGCCAGCAGCTTAGCCAGTTCCTACGAGCAGTACTTC
CASSLASSYEQYF
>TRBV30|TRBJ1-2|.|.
TGTGCCTGGAGAGTTGGAGGGGTCTATGGCTACACCTTC
CAWRVGGVYGYTF
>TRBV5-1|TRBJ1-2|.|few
TGCGCCAGCAGCTTGTTCAGTGGTCAGGGCTATGGCTACACCTTC
CASSLFSGQGYGYTF
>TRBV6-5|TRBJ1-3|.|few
TGTGCCAGCAGGGGACACTCTGGAAACACCATATATTTT
CASRGHSGNTIYF
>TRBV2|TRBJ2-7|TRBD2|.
TGTGCCACCCTGGGACTAGCGGGGGGAACCTACGAGCAGTACTTC
CATLGLAGGTYEQYF
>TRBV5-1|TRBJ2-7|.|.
TGCGCCAGCAGCTTGGATGTATCCTACGAGCAGTACTTC
CASSLDVSYEQYF
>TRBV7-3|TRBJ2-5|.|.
TGTGCCAGCAGCTTAACAAGGAGTGTGCAAGAGACCCAGTACTTC
CASSLTRSVQETQYF
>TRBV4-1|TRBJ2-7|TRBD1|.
TGCGCCAGCAGCCAAGCGTTGACAGGGGTTCCCTACGAGCAGTACTTC
CASSQALTGVPYEQYF
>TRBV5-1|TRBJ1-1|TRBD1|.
TGCGCCAGCAGCTTCCGACAGGGAAGGGACACTGAAGCTTTCTTT
CASSFRQGRDTEAFF
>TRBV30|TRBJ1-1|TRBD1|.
TGTGCCTGGAGGGGACAGGGGAGGAACACTGAAGCTTTCTTT
CAWRGQGRNTEAFF
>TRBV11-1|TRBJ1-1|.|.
TGTGCCAGCAGTTTTTCGACGGGTTCGGCTTTCTTT
CASSFSTGSAFF
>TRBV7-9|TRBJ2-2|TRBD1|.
TGTGCCAGCGGCCGGGACAGGGCAAACACCGGGGAGCTGTTTTTT
CASGRDRANTGELFF
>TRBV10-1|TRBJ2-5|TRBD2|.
TGCGCCAGCTCTCGGGGGCCCTGGACTAGCGGAATGAATCACGCACAAGAGACCCAGTACTTC
CASSRGPWTSGMNHAQETQYF
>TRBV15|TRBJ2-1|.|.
TGTGCCACCAGCAGAGCCGGGAGTGAGCAGTTCTTC
CATSRAGSEQFF
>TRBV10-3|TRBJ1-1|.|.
TGTGCCATCAGTGAGGACAGAAACACTGAAGCTTTCTTT
CAISEDRNTEAFF
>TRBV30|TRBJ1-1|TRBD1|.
TGTGCCTGGAGTGTATCTGATTTCTCGGGACAGGGTAACACTGAAGCTTTCTTT
CAWSVSDFSGQGNTEAFF
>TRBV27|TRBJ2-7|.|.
TGTGCCAGCCTACTGGGGGAGGCCGGCGACGAGCAGTACTTC
CASLLGEAGDEQYF
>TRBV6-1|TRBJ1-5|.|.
TGTGCCAGCAGTGAAGCGCGGCGATGGGTTTATGGCAATCAGCCCCAGCATTTT
CASSEARRWVYGNQPQHF
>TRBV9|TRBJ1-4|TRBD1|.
TGTGCCAGCAGCGTCGGAGGGGGCAACGAAAAACTGTTTTTT
CASSVGGGNEKLFF
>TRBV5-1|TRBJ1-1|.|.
TGCGCCAGCAGCTTGGGAGGGGGAGCAAACACTGAAGCTTTCTTT
CASSLGGGANTEAFF
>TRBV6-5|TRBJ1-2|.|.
TGTGCCAGCAGCGCCACTGAGGCGGGGGGCTACACCTTC
CASSATEAGGYTF
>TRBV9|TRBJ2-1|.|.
TGTGCCAGCAGCGTAGGTCGTCCGAGGCGCAATGAGCAGTTCTTC
CASSVGRPRRNEQFF
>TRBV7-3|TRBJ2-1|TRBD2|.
TGTGCCAGCAGCTCATCTAGCGGGGGGCCAGTAGTGGAGCAGTTCTTC
CASSSSSGGPVVEQFF
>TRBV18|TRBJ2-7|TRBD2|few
TGTGCCAGCTCACCACCCACGGGACTAGCGGGGGGGCCGATCGAGCAGTACTTC
CASSPPTGLAGGPIEQYF
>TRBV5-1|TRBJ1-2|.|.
TGCGCCAGCAGCCGGACAGAAGCTAACTATGGCTACACCTTC
CASSRTEANYGYTF
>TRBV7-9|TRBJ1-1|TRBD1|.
TGTGCCAGCAGCGGCCGGGACAGCGTAGCGGACACTGAAGCTTTCTTT
CASSGRDSVADTEAFF
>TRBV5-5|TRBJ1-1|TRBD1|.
TGTGCCAGCAGCTTGGGGACAGGGTCTACTGAAGCTTTCTTT
CASSLGTGSTEAFF
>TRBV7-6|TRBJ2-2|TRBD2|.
TGTGCCAGCAGCCTCGGACTAGCGGGATCAACCGGGGAGCTGTTTTTT
CASSLGLAGSTGELFF
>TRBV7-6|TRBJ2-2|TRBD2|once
TGTGCCAGCAGCTTAGCGACCGGGAGGGGCACCGGGGAGCTGTTTTTT
CASSLATGRGTGELFF
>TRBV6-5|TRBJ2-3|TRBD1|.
TGTGCCATCAAGAAGTCCGGGACAGGGACAGATACGCAGTATTTT
CAIKKSGTGTDTQYF
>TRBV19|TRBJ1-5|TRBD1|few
TGTGCCAGTACCGGGACAGGGTTCAATCAGCCCCAGCATTTT
CASTGTGFNQPQHF
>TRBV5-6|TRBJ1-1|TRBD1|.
TGTGCCAGCAGCTTCCCCTTAATGACAGGGGTATGGAGTCACACTGAAGCTTTCTTT
CASSFPLMTGVWSHTEAFF
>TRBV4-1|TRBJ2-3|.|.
TGCGCCAGCAGCCAAGATCATGGACACACAGATACGCAGTATTTT
CASSQDHGHTDTQYF
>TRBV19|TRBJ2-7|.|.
TGTGCCAGTAGGCTAGGCTACGAGCAGTACTTC
CASRLGYEQYF
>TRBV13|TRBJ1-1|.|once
TGTGCCAGCAGCTTAACCCCCCCTCGCGGGGGGAACACTGAAGCTTTCTTT
CASSLTPPRGGNTEAFF
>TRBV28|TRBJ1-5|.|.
TGTGCCAGCAGCCTTGAGGGTAGCAATCAGCCCCAGCATTTT
CASSLEGSNQPQHF
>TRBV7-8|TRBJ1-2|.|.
TGTGCCAGCAGCCCCCTCGCCGAGACTCGCGGCTACACCTTC
CASSPLAETRGYTF
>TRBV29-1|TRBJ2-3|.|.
TGCAGCGTTGGCCTAGCCCATAGCACAGATACGCAGTATTTT
CSVGLAHSTDTQYF
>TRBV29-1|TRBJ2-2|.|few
TGCAGCGTTGTCACAGGACACGCGGGGGAGCTGTTTTTT
CSVVTGHAGELFF
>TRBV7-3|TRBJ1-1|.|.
TGTGCCAGCAGCCGCACAGGGAACACTGAAGCTTTCTTT
CASSRTGNTEAFF
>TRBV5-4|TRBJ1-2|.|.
TGTGCCAGCAGCCTTGCGGGGGTCTTCTATGGCTACACCTTC
CASSLAGVFYGYTF
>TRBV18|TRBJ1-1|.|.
TGTGCCAGCTCACCCACTGGGGGGGGAAGCCTGAACACTGAAGCTTTCTTT
CASSPTGGGSLNTEAFF
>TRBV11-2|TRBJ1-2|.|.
TGTGCCAGCAGCTTAGTAATCAGGGACTATGGCTACACCTTC
CASSLVIRDYGYTF
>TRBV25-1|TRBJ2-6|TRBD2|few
TGTGCCAGCAGTGAATTGGGACTAGCAGCAGGTGGGGCCAACGTCCTGACTTTC
CASSELGLAAGGANVLTF
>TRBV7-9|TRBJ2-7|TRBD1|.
TGTGCCAGCAGCTCCCCCGGGACAGGGAGAATCGAGCAGTACTTC
CASSSPGTGRIEQYF
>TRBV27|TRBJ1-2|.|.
TGTGCCAGCAGGGTCCGGGGGAGTGGCTACACCTTC
CASRVRGSGYTF
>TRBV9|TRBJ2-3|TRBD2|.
TGTGCCAGCAGCGTAGACGGGAGGGCCTCAGATACGCAGTATTTT
CASSVDGRASDTQYF
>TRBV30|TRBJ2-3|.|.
TGTGCCTGGAGTGTAGGGGCCGTCGCAGATACGCAGTATTTT
CAWSVGAVADTQYF
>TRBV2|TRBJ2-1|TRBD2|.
TGTGCCAGCAGTCCCCCCGGGACTAGCGTCGATAAGCAGTTCTTC
CASSPPGTSVDKQFF
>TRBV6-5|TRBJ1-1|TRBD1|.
TGTGCCAGCAGTTACTCGATTCCGACAGGGACCACTGAAGCTTTCTTT
CASSYSIPTGTTEAFF
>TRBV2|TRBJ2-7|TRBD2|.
TGTGCCAGCAAAGGGTTGACTAGCGGTTCCTACGAGCAGTACTTC
CASKGLTSGSYEQYF